These 32 T cell receptor beta chains were all obtained from the same sample, sequenced in a study of tissue T cells after allogeneic stem cell transplantation (dated by TCRdb to the early 2020s). The library came from the immunoSEQ multiplex PCR assay. TCRdb re-hosts the immuneACCESS table, in-frame sequences only. Its copies lack some clones; in the studies checked, an unresolved V gene accounts for under half of them, and the cause for the rest is not known. Recorded for this sample are some 48,000 clones; approximately 73% of them occurred a single time. The ten largest account for around 0.5% of the sample. Material for sequencing was sorted cells pooled from one or two spleens. Receptors were obtained from a pool of C57BL/6 mice in good health.

For this clone: Gene names and germline match the mouse. CDR3 sequence reads: CASGDGQGDQNTLYF. The covered CDR3 bases are TGTGCCAGCGGTGATGGTCAGGGTGATCAAAACACCTTGTAC. This sequence joins TRBV13-2 and TRBJ2-4; possibly TRBD1 for D (5 bases). Coverage ceases 1 residue before the CDR3 finishes, and the germline J gene fills in the end. Looked up from germline, CDR1 is NNHNN and CDR2 is SYGAGS (reference sequence). The CDR3 spans 15 residues. Deletions cut 0 bases from V and 2 bases from J, with 10 bases between.

With respect to this clone: The gene symbols are mouse symbols. The CDR3 goes on 1 residue after the read ends, and that part is filled in from the germline J gene. This sequence joins TRBV5 and TRBJ2-2, with 8 bases aligning to TRBD2. CDR3 length equals 16 residues. V gave up 4 bases and J gave up 0 bases; unmatched junction bases: 4. Germline V gene sequence: CDR1 LGHNA, CDR2 YNLKQL (reference sequence). The covered CDR3 bases are TGTGCCAGCAGCCTCGACTGGGGTACAAACACCGGGCAGCTCTAC. This sequence encodes CASSLDWGTNTGQLY. The entire CDR3 is CASSLDWGTNTGQLYF.

This clone was seen a handful of times. Gene labels here are mouse ones. The CDR3 goes on 1 residue after the read ends, and that part is filled in from the germline J gene. The chain is built from TRBV17 and TRBJ2-7, with 8 bases fitting TRBD2. V lost 2 bases to trimming and J lost 4 bases; unmatched junction nucleotides: 1. From germline, CDR1 is MNHDT and CDR2 YYDKIL. The CDR3 runs to 13 residues. This chain's CDR3 is CASSRLGGYEQYF. CDR3 DNA, as far as it was read: TGTGCTAGCAGTAGACTGGGGGGTTATGAACAGTAC.

A note on this clone: Mouse germline and gene names are used. The read gets to within 1 residue of the CDR3 end, and the germline J gene fills in the rest. The genes are TRBV1 and TRBJ2-1; D gene uncertain. The V and J ends lost 0 bases and 3 bases respectively, with 6 bases between them. CDR1 is NSQYPW, CDR2 LRSPGD, per germline (reference sequence). The CDR3 length is 14 residues. CDR3 protein: CTCSADNSYAEQFF. Incomplete CDR3 DNA: TGCACCTGCAGTGCAGATAACAGCTATGCTGAGCAGTTC.

Note on this clone: The gene symbols are mouse symbols. The missing CDR3 end, 1 residue past where the read stops, is filled in from the germline J gene. V gene TRBV4 combines with J gene TRBJ2-1; 11 nucleotides match TRBD2. This CDR3 has 15 amino acids. The ends lost 4 bases at V and 4 bases at J; junction bases unmatched: 3. The V gene's germline CDR1 is LGHDT and CDR2 YNNKQL (reference sequence). Partial CDR3 DNA: TGTGCCAGCAGCTTACTGGGGGGGCGATATGCTGAGCAGTTC. It specifies CASSLLGGRYAEQF. The whole CDR3 reads CASSLLGGRYAEQFF.

Comment on this clone: Genes here carry mouse names. The sequenced fragment ends 1 residue before the CDR3 boundary, so the rest is inferred from the germline J gene. The rearrangement links TRBV14 to TRBJ2-2, with D unclear. The CDR3 runs to 13 residues. The V gene's germline CDR1 is SGHDT and CDR2 FRDEAV. Trimming pared 1 base from V and 3 bases from J, leaving 4 bases between. The part of the CDR3 DNA that was read is TGTGCCAGCAGTTTCGTGGACACCGGGCAGCTCTAC. It specifies CASSFVDTGQLY. The entire CDR3 reads CASSFVDTGQLYF.

As regards this clone: Gene names are the mouse ones. The missing CDR3 end, 1 residue past where the read stops, is filled in from the germline J gene. The J gene is TRBJ1-1, the V gene TRBV13-1; 7 bases line up with TRBD1. Trimming took 5 bases from V and 4 from J; bases not matched to a gene: 5. The germline V gene encodes CDR1 NSHNY and CDR2 SYGAGN. This CDR3 contains 13 residues. The DNA read from the CDR3 is TGTGCCAGCAGCGAAACAGGGGTCACAGAAGTCTTC. Translated, it gives CASSETGVTEVF. The full CDR3 protein reads CASSETGVTEVFF.

Concerning this clone itself: These gene names are mouse names. The CDR3 is cut off 1 residue early in the read; its end comes from the germline J gene. The chain uses TRBV19 and TRBJ2-5, with D perhaps TRBD2 (5 bases). Germline-derived CDR1 and CDR2 are FNHDT and SITEND (reference sequence). V shed 2 bases and J shed 2 bases, with 9 bases lying between them. CDR3 length equals 14 residues. CDR3 DNA, as far as it was read: TGTGCCAGCAGTATCTGGGCCTTCCAAGACACCCAGTAC. This translates into CASSIWAFQDTQY. The complete CDR3 reads CASSIWAFQDTQYF.

Remarks on this clone: These gene names are mouse names. The CDR3 end falls 1 residue outside the read, so it is completed with the germline J gene. This sequence joins TRBV12-2 and TRBJ1-4, with 8 bases fitting TRBD1. The ends lost 1 base at V and 5 bases at J; junction bases unmatched: 2. Per germline, CDR1 SGHLS and CDR2 HYDKME. The CDR3 loop spans 14 amino acids. The sequenced part of the CDR3 DNA is TGTGCCAGCTCTCTAGGACAGGGAAACGAAAGATTATTT. It codes for CASSLGQGNERLF. From start to end, the CDR3 is CASSLGQGNERLFF.

This clone was observed a handful of times. Gene and germline names: mouse. The DNA ends 1 residue before the CDR3 does, and the rest of the CDR3 is filled in from the germline J gene. This chain joins TRBV4 and TRBJ2-5, with 8 bases that match TRBD2. V was clipped by 3 bases and J by 5 bases; unmatched bases: 4. The CDR3 contains 14 residues. Looked up from germline, CDR1 is LGHDT and CDR2 is YNNKQL (reference sequence). CDR3 DNA (partial): TGTGCCAGCAGCTATGCTGGGGGGTTAGACACCCAGTAC. It specifies CASSYAGGLDTQY. The entire CDR3 is CASSYAGGLDTQYF.

This clone was seen only a few times. Mouse germline and gene names are used. The CDR3 end is not reached by the read, which stops 1 residue before it; the germline J gene fills it in. The genes are TRBV16 and TRBJ2-7; 9 bases map to TRBD2. The CDR3 is made up of 15 amino acids. With 0 bases clipped from V and 6 bases from J, the junction kept 6 bases outside the gene matches. Germline V CDR1 and CDR2: SGHSA, FRNQAP. The DNA read from the CDR3 is TGTGCAAGCAGCTTAGATAAAGACTGGGGGTTTGAACAGTAC. Translation gives CASSLDKDWGFEQY. The full CDR3 protein reads CASSLDKDWGFEQYF.

This clone came up once. Gene and germline names: mouse. Read data end 1 residue before the CDR3 end; the end is taken from the germline J gene. J is TRBJ2-5 and V is TRBV5, with D possibly matching TRBD2 (5 bases). V lost 0 bases and J lost 5, with 12 bases in between. This CDR3 spans 15 amino acids. Germline CDR1 reads LGHNA; CDR2 reads YNLKQL (reference sequence). The CDR3 DNA, read in part, is TGTGCCAGCAGCCAAGATGGGGAGGGCGGAGACACCCAGTAC. Its protein product is CASSQDGEGGDTQY. The full CDR3 protein reads CASSQDGEGGDTQYF.

For this clone: Germline and genes: mouse. The read is 1 residue too short to cover the CDR3 end, so that end is filled in from the germline J gene. The chain links TRBV13-3 to TRBJ2-7; unclear D gene. Germline V gene data show CDR1 as NNHDY and CDR2 as SYVADS. The CDR3 length is 11 residues. The V gene lost 5 bases and the J gene lost 7 bases, with 10 bases spanning the gap. The covered CDR3 bases are TGTGCCAGCAGAACGGACGGGGAACAGTAC. This sequence encodes CASRTDGEQY. The CDR3 reads in full as CASRTDGEQYF.

Note on this clone: Mouse gene names and germline throughout. The sequenced CDR3 bases are TGTGCCAGACCGGGACAGGGGTATGCTGAGCAGTTC. Amino acids: CARPGQGYAEQF. The whole CDR3 reads CARPGQGYAEQFF. The chain carries TRBV13-3 and TRBJ2-1; 10 bases align to TRBD1. The read ends 1 residue before the CDR3 terminus; that terminus is restored from the germline J gene. The CDR3 is made up of 13 amino acids. The V segment lost 8 bases and the J segment 4 bases; nucleotides outside the gene matches: 3. Germline values: CDR1 NNHDY, CDR2 SYVADS.

Comment on this clone: Here the gene names and germline are mouse. Sequencing ends 1 residue short of the CDR3 end; the germline J gene provides the rest. The chain carries TRBV13-2 and TRBJ2-3, with D tentatively TRBD2 (8 bases). V was pared by 3 bases and J by 3 bases, with 14 bases between. Germline V lookup: CDR1 NNHNN, CDR2 SYGAGS (reference sequence). The CDR3 covers 15 residues. The part of the CDR3 DNA that was read is TGTGCCAGCGGTGCAGGGGGGGCGCGGGCAGAAACGCTGTAT. It is translated as CASGAGGARAETLY. The complete CDR3 sequence is CASGAGGARAETLYF.

Worth noting for this clone: Gene names are mouse gene names. The read comes to an end 1 residue before the CDR3 does, leaving the germline J gene to fill in the end. The V and J genes are TRBV2 and TRBJ2-3; D is possibly TRBD1 (5 bases). Trimming removed 3 bases from V and 0 bases from J, with 7 bases in between. This CDR3 spans 14 amino acids. The V gene's germline CDR1 is LGHNA and CDR2 YSYQKL. CDR3 DNA (partial): TGTGCCAGCAGCCACAGGGAAAGTGCAGAAACGCTGTAT. Protein product: CASSHRESAETLY. In full, the CDR3 is CASSHRESAETLYF.

Remarks on this clone: Mouse gene names apply. Coverage ceases 1 residue before the CDR3 finishes, and the germline J gene fills in the end. This chain uses TRBV17 with TRBJ2-7; 9 nucleotides align to TRBD2. The V gene end was trimmed by 1 base and the J gene end by 7 bases; junction bases not matched to a gene: 5. The CDR3 totals 14 residues. Per germline, CDR1 MNHDT and CDR2 YYDKIL. CDR3 DNA (partial): TGTGCTAGCAGTAGAGGGACTGGGGTGGGAGAACAGTAC. Translating gives CASSRGTGVGEQY. The entire CDR3 is CASSRGTGVGEQYF.

Points on this clone: Gene names follow the mouse nomenclature. The CDR3 goes on 1 residue after the read ends, and that part is filled in from the germline J gene. The genes are TRBV20 and TRBJ2-2; a weak D match, TRBD1 (6 bases). Deletions cut 2 bases from V and 3 bases from J, with 7 bases between. The CDR3 extends over 13 amino acids. Germline V gives CDR1 GFQATS, CDR2 STVNSAI. The CDR3 sequence: CGARTGYTGQLYF. The part of the CDR3 DNA that was read is TGTGGTGCTAGGACAGGGTACACCGGGCAGCTCTAC.

Note on this clone: Mouse germline and gene names are used. The CDR3 is cut off 1 residue early in the read; its end comes from the germline J gene. The genes are TRBV13-3 and TRBJ2-7; TRBD1 is a possible D gene (6 bases). The CDR3 spans 12 residues. Per germline, CDR1 NNHDY and CDR2 SYVADS. V dropped 4 bases and J dropped 7 bases, with 12 bases sitting between them. The CDR3 protein is CASSHDRLEQYF. Partial CDR3 DNA: TGTGCCAGCAGTCACGACAGGCTGGAACAGTAC.

Points on this clone: Gene names denote mouse genes. The CDR3 end lies 1 residue beyond the end of the read and is filled in from the germline J gene. This chain uses TRBV19 with TRBJ1-4; the match to TRBD1 covers 12 bases. Looked up from germline, CDR1 is FNHDT and CDR2 is SITEND (reference sequence). With 1 base clipped from V and 6 bases from J, the junction kept 1 base outside the gene matches. The CDR3 is made up of 15 amino acids. The sequenced part of the CDR3 DNA is TGTGCCAGCAGTATAAGGGACAGGGGGCACGAAAGATTATTT. Amino acids: CASSIRDRGHERLF. The whole CDR3 region reads CASSIRDRGHERLFF.

This clone was picked up a small number of times. The gene symbols are mouse symbols. CDR3 bases read: TGTGCCAGCAGCCAAGGGACAGGGAAAGACACCCAGTAC. Translation gives CASSQGTGKDTQY. The whole CDR3 protein reads CASSQGTGKDTQYF. The chain links TRBV2 to TRBJ2-5, with 8 bases aligning to TRBD1. The CDR3 extends 1 residue past the end of the read, so its final part is completed from the germline J gene. The CDR3 spans 14 residues. Germline V gene sequence: CDR1 LGHNA, CDR2 YSYQKL. V was clipped by 1 base and J by 4 bases; unmatched bases: 1.

As regards this clone: Mouse germline and gene names are used. Coverage ceases 1 residue before the CDR3 finishes, and the germline J gene fills in the end. The rearrangement links TRBV13-3 to TRBJ2-5, with TRBD1 identical over 9 bases. This CDR3 is built from 13 residues. V trimming: 7 bases; J trimming: 4 bases; junction bases outside the gene matches: 4. The germline CDR1 and CDR2 sequences are NNHDY and SYVADS. CDR3 region: CASRTGVEDTQYF. The CDR3 DNA, read in part, is TGTGCCAGCCGGACAGGGGTTGAAGACACCCAGTAC.

This clone showed up just once. Gene names refer to mouse genes. Read coverage stops 1 residue before the CDR3 terminus; the germline J gene supplies the remainder. This chain uses TRBV19 with TRBJ2-3; D might be TRBD1 or TRBD2, each matching 6 bases. The CDR3 totals 15 residues. The germline gives CDR1 FNHDT, CDR2 SITEND (reference sequence). The V and J ends lost 5 bases and 0 bases respectively, with 13 bases between them. The DNA read from the CDR3 is TGTGCCAGCAGATCGGAGGGGGGAAGTGCAGAAACGCTGTAT. Translating gives CASRSEGGSAETLY. The complete CDR3 protein is CASRSEGGSAETLYF.

In its sample, this clone was seen a few times. Genes here carry mouse names. Read sequence stops 1 residue before the CDR3 end, and the germline J gene provides the missing end. The chain joins TRBV29 to TRBJ2-7; no reliable D call. The germline CDR1 and CDR2 sequences are MSHET and SYDVDS. This CDR3 is built from 12 residues. V was shortened by 6 bases and J by 4 bases, with 10 bases between the two germline ends. The DNA read from the CDR3 is TGTGCTAGCAGCCCCAAGTATTATGAACAGTAC. This codes for CASSPKYYEQY. The full CDR3 protein reads CASSPKYYEQYF.

In regard to this clone: Gene names are mouse gene names. The read terminates 1 residue before the CDR3 end, so the remaining end is supplied by the germline J gene. The chain joins TRBV16 to TRBJ2-5; D is uncertain. The CDR3 runs to 13 residues. Trimming removed 2 bases from V and 5 bases from J, with 8 bases in between. Germline V gene sequence: CDR1 SGHSA, CDR2 FRNQAP. Here the CDR3 reads CASSLKGRDTQYF. Incomplete CDR3 DNA: TGTGCAAGCAGCTTAAAAGGCAGAGACACCCAGTAC.

About this clone itself: Mouse gene names apply. The part of the CDR3 DNA that was read is TGTGCCAGCAGTGATCGGACAGGGGGGAACTATGCTGAGCAGTTC. Translating it yields CASSDRTGGNYAEQF. The complete CDR3 sequence is CASSDRTGGNYAEQFF. This chain joins TRBV13-1 and TRBJ2-1; 10 bases align to TRBD1. Coverage ceases 1 residue before the CDR3 finishes, and the germline J gene fills in the end. V lost 1 base, J lost 1 base, and 2 bases stayed unmatched. This CDR3 region has 16 residues. CDR1 NSHNY and CDR2 SYGAGN come from the germline V gene.

This clone was found a few times. Gene names and germline match the mouse. The read falls 1 residue short of the CDR3 end, and the missing part is taken from the germline J gene. V is TRBV3 and J is TRBJ2-7, with 11 bases that match TRBD2. CDR1 SNHLY and CDR2 FYNGKV come from the germline V gene (reference sequence). V shed 5 bases and J 3 bases; nucleotides not matched to a gene: 3. There are 14 residues in the CDR3. The CDR3 region is CASSPGLGDYEQYF. The sequenced CDR3 bases are TGTGCCAGCAGCCCGGGACTGGGGGACTATGAACAGTAC.

Worth noting for this clone: Gene and germline names: mouse. The CDR3 end is not reached by the read, which stops 1 residue before it; the germline J gene fills it in. The chain is built from TRBV13-2 and TRBJ2-1; 9 positions match TRBD2. Trimming at V came to 0 bases and at J to 6 bases, leaving 10 bases not matched to a gene. The germline V gene encodes CDR1 NNHNN and CDR2 SYGAGS (reference sequence). This CDR3 region has 17 residues. The DNA read from the CDR3 is TGTGCCAGCGGTGATGGATTTGGGGGGGCGGAGGGTGCTGAGCAGTTC. This encodes CASGDGFGGAEGAEQF. The full CDR3 protein reads CASGDGFGGAEGAEQFF.

Turning to this clone: The listed genes are named as in mouse. Read data end 1 residue before the CDR3 end; the end is taken from the germline J gene. The rearrangement links TRBV16 to TRBJ1-6; D is ambiguous. TRBJ1-6 is classed as an ORF, of uncertain function. The V end was cut by 1 base, the J end by 4 bases, with 2 bases between. Germline values: CDR1 SGHSA, CDR2 FRNQAP. This CDR3 contains 13 residues. The CDR3 sequence: CASSLVYNSPLYF. The part of the CDR3 DNA that was read is TGTGCAAGCAGCTTAGTATATAATTCGCCCCTCTAC.

Comments on this clone: Gene names and germline refer to mouse. Coverage ceases 1 residue before the CDR3 finishes, and the germline J gene fills in the end. The rearrangement uses TRBV26 and TRBJ2-3; D gene ambiguous. Between the trimmed V and J ends, which lost 7 bases and 0 bases, there was a span of 5 bases. Germline-derived CDR1 and CDR2 are KGHPV and FQNQEV (reference sequence). The CDR3 has 12 residues. CDR3 DNA (partial): TGTGCCAGCAAGGGTAGTGCAGAAACGCTGTAT. This sequence encodes CASKGSAETLY. From start to end, the CDR3 is CASKGSAETLYF. The whole variable domain, remainder taken from reference TRBV26 and TRBJ2-3, is NSKVIQTPRYLVKGQGQKAKMRCIPEKGHPVVFWYQQNKNNEFKFLINFQNQEVLQQIDMTEKRFSAECPSNSPCSLEIQSSEAGDSALYLCASKGSAETLYFGSGTRLTVL.

This clone was detected once. Each gene name is a mouse one. The observed sequence ends 1 residue before the CDR3 terminus, with the missing tail filled in from the germline J gene. V and J are TRBV31 and TRBJ2-4, with 9 bases matching TRBD2. This CDR3 comprises 13 residues. V lost 5 bases, J lost 0 bases, and 0 bases stayed unmatched. Germline V gene lookup returns CDR1 GKSSPN and CDR2 SITVG. The covered CDR3 bases are TGTGCCTGGGGACTGGGGAGTCAAAACACCTTGTAC. This encodes CAWGLGSQNTLY. The whole CDR3 sequence is CAWGLGSQNTLYF.

In regard to this clone: Gene names refer to mouse genes. The CDR3 end is not reached by the read, which stops 1 residue before it; the germline J gene fills it in. The chain couples TRBV14 to TRBJ1-1; tentatively, D is TRBD1 (5 bases). V shed 3 bases and J shed 4 bases, with 10 bases lying between them. There are 13 residues in the CDR3. The V gene's germline CDR1 is SGHDT and CDR2 FRDEAV. The CDR3 bases that were read are TGTGCCAGCAGTTCAGGGAGGGGCACAGAAGTCTTC. Residues: CASSSGRGTEVF. The complete CDR3 reads CASSSGRGTEVFF.